The 15 T cell receptor beta chains below come from one sample, sequenced in a study of T cell changes during pregnancy in multiple sclerosis. Sequencing used immunoSEQ multiplex PCR; TCRdb keeps in-frame clones, though not all of them. The sample carries tens of thousands of clones, about 89% recorded once. Sequences were derived from CD4+ T cells from peripheral blood mononuclear cells, sampled in the second trimester of pregnancy. The receptors come from a female donor with multiple sclerosis, enrolled in a pregnancy study.

This clone was counted a single time. The V call is TRBV2, the J call TRBJ2-7, with TRBD2 matching over 10 bases. The germline V gene encodes CDR1 SNHLY and CDR2 FYNNEI. The CDR3 contains 13 residues. V lost 7 bases to trimming and J lost 3 bases; unmatched junction nucleotides: 3. CDR3 loop: CASTSSGSYEQYF. In DNA, the CDR3 is TGTGCCAGCACGTCTAGCGGGAGCTACGAGCAGTACTTC.

The chain links TRBV28 to TRBJ2-5, with a tentative D call TRBD1 (6 bases). Germline V gives CDR1 MDHEN, CDR2 SYDVKM. The V and J ends lost 6 bases and 4 bases respectively, with 18 bases between them. The CDR3 totals 15 residues. The chain's CDR3 is CASSKRGIGGETQYF. The CDR3, as DNA: TGTGCCAGCAGCAAAAGGGGGATAGGGGGAGAGACCCAGTACTTC.

The rearrangement links TRBV25-1 to TRBJ1-6; weak D call: TRBD1 (5 bases). The V end lost 1 base, the J end lost 10 bases, and 14 bases lay between the germline ends. The CDR3 is made up of 15 amino acids. The germline V gene has CDR1 MGHDK and CDR2 SYGVNS. The CDR3 loop is CASSEFAGIHSPLHF. The DNA of the CDR3 is TGTGCCAGCAGTGAATTCGCAGGGATCCACTCACCCCTCCACTTT.

This chain joins TRBV5-1 and TRBJ2-1; 8 bases are shared with TRBD2. This CDR3 contains 17 residues. Trimming removed 3 bases from V and 0 bases from J; junction bases left unmatched: 8. Germline CDR1 is SGHRS and CDR2 is YFSETQ. CDR3 loop: CASSWSGSRSSYNEQFF. The DNA of the CDR3 is TGCGCCAGCAGCTGGAGCGGGAGTCGGAGCTCCTACAATGAGCAGTTCTTC.

This rearrangement joins TRBV11-3 to TRBJ1-1; 9 bases map to TRBD1. Germline CDR1 and CDR2: SGHNT and YENEEA. Trimming at V came to 6 bases and at J to 4 bases, leaving 9 bases not matched to a gene. The CDR3 length is 15 residues. The CDR3 DNA reads as TGTGCCAGCAGAAAATCGACAGGGGGGTCCACTGAAGCTTTCTTT. This sequence encodes CASRKSTGGSTEAFF.

This chain links TRBV30 with TRBJ1-6; D gene ambiguous. The V end was cut by 2 bases, the J end by 5 bases, with 7 bases between. This CDR3 has 13 residues. Germline V CDR1 and CDR2: GTSNPN, SVGIG (reference sequence). The CDR3 here is CAWSQAHNSPLHF. The DNA of the CDR3 is TGTGCCTGGAGTCAGGCCCATAATTCACCCCTCCACTTT.

The genes are TRBV7-2 and TRBJ1-2, with 7 bases identical to TRBD1. J gave up 4 bases and V 5 bases, and 10 bases lay outside the gene matches. There are 15 residues in the CDR3. CDR1 SGHTA and CDR2 FQGNSA come from the germline V gene. The CDR3 coding sequence is TGTGCCAGCAGCGAACGGGACAGACTCGGCTATGGCTACACCTTC. This sequence encodes CASSERDRLGYGYTF.

The V and J genes are TRBV19 and TRBJ1-6; D perhaps matches TRBD1 (6 bases). The CDR3 has 16 amino acids. The germline gives CDR1 LNHDA, CDR2 SQIVND (reference sequence). V was cut by 6 bases and J by 6 bases, with 18 bases left in between. The CDR3 DNA reads TGTGCCAGTAGCATCCTCGGAACAGGGTTTAATTCACCCCTCCACTTT. Its protein product is CASSILGTGFNSPLHF.

This clone was seen only once. The chain uses TRBV6-5 and TRBJ2-3; D gene unclear. CDR1 and CDR2 from the germline V gene are MNHEY and SVGAGI. Trimming cost V 2 bases and J 6 bases, with 3 bases left between them. The CDR3 covers 11 residues. Written as DNA, the CDR3 is TGTGCCAGCAGTTACCGTGATACGCAGTATTTT. It translates to CASSYRDTQYF.

J is TRBJ1-1 and V is TRBV10-1; 10 nucleotides match TRBD1. CDR3 length: 16 amino acids. Trimming took 3 bases from V and 0 from J; bases not matched to a gene: 4. Germline CDR1 is WNHNN and CDR2 is SYGVQD (reference sequence). The CDR3 region is CASSDGTGDMNTEAFF. CDR3 coding DNA: TGCGCCAGCAGTGATGGGACAGGGGACATGAACACTGAAGCTTTCTTT.

The rearrangement uses TRBV6-5 and TRBJ1-1; D perhaps matches TRBD1 (6 bases). The CDR3 runs 15 residues. CDR1 and CDR2 from the germline V gene are MNHEY and SVGAGI. Trimming removed 6 bases at V and 3 bases at J, with 17 bases between. The CDR3 is CASRGAGSGDTEAFF. The CDR3, as DNA: TGTGCCAGCAGGGGGGCAGGGAGTGGTGACACTGAAGCTTTCTTT.

The V call is TRBV11-3, the J call TRBJ1-1; D may be TRBD1 (6 bases). V lost 0 bases to trimming and J lost 8 bases, with 10 bases between them. Germline V gene lookup returns CDR1 SGHNT and CDR2 YENEEA. CDR3 length: 13 residues. The CDR3 DNA reads as TGTGCCAGCAGCTTAGAGTCACAGGGAGAAGCTTTCTTT. Its translation: CASSLESQGEAFF.

The V and J genes are TRBV9 and TRBJ2-5; 7 bases match TRBD2. This CDR3 is 16 amino acids long. Germline loops: CDR1 SGDLS, CDR2 YYNGEE. After removal of 3 bases from V and 2 bases from J, the junction contained 10 bases not matched to a gene. The CDR3: CASSESGLGGQETQYF. In DNA, the CDR3 is TGTGCCAGCAGCGAGAGTGGGTTGGGGGGGCAAGAGACCCAGTACTTC.

This rearrangement joins TRBV5-6 to TRBJ2-6; tentatively, D is TRBD1 (6 bases). Deletions cut 4 bases from V and 0 bases from J, with 14 bases between. Germline CDR1 and CDR2: SGHDT and YYEEEE. This CDR3 spans 17 amino acids. The CDR3 DNA reads TGTGCCAGCAGCCACACGATGGACAGCTCTGGGGCCAACGTCCTGACTTTC. As protein: CASSHTMDSSGANVLTF.

DNA for the CDR3: TGCAGCGTCCCCATACCCGGGACTAGCGGAACCTACAATGAGCAGTTCTTC. Translating gives CSVPIPGTSGTYNEQFF. The chain has TRBV29-1 and TRBJ2-1; 11 bases fit TRBD2. Germline assignment: CDR1 SQVTM and CDR2 ANQGSEA. The CDR3 sequence is 17 residues long. Trimming removed 6 bases from V and 2 bases from J; junction bases left unmatched: 12.